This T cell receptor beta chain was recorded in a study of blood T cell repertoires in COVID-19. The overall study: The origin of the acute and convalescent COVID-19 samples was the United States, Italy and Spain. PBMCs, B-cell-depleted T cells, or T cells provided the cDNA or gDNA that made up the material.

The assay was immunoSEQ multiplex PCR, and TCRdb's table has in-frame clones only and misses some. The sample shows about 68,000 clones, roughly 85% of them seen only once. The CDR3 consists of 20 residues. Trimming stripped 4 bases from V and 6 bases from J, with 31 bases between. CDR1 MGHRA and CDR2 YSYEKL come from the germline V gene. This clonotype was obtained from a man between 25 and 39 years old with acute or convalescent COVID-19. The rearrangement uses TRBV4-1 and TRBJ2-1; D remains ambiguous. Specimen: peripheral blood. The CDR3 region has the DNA TGCGCCAGCAGCCTAAGACCCAATCTGCGAAGCAGACTCGATATCAATGAGCAGTTCTTC. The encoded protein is CASSLRPNLRSRLDINEQFF.